This T cell receptor beta chain emerged from a study of spatial heterogeneity in lung cancer. The CDR3 sequence is 14 residues long. The J segment lost 5 bases and the V segment lost 6 bases, leaving 8 bases of the junction unmatched. Germline values: CDR1 SGHTA, CDR2 FQGNSA. From the 5' RACE reads, TCRdb called clonotypes with MiXCR, one entry per CDR3 protein. This table has 100,000 to 120,000 distinct CDR3 sequences, roughly 10% appearing once. This clonotype has just a few counts. This sample's time point: blood at routine non-recurrence follow-up after resection. Whole RNA, which was extracted from tumor, nontumor lung tissue or frozen PBMC, was sequenced without any cell sorting.

Material: PBMCs, obtained at follow-up. This TCR was sampled from a female donor with early-stage non-small cell lung cancer. The chain recombines TRBV7-2 with TRBJ1-1, with 8 bases matching TRBD1. CDR3 DNA: TGTGCCAGCAGTTCAGGACAGGGTTGGACTGAAGCTTTCTTT. Translating it yields CASSSGQGWTEAFF.